Described below is a single T cell receptor beta chain sequence and its context. The trim removed 3 bases at V and 4 bases at J, leaving 6 bases unmatched. Germline V gene lookup returns CDR1 DFQATT and CDR2 SNEGSKA (reference sequence). The CDR3 extends over 14 amino acids. The authors' processing: From reference gene primer amplification, estimates of nucleated cell counts were derived. This table comes from immunoSEQ multiplex PCR, and its TCRdb copy is limited to in-frame clones, with some not included. That table supplies the V and J calls and clone size; D and trimming were determined from the DNA. Of tens of thousands of clones in the sample, around 87% were seen once. This sample was included in a study of blood T cell repertoires in COVID-19. Study information: COVID-19 samples, acute and convalescent, were from the United States, Italy and Spain. PBMCs, B-cell-depleted T cells, or T cells were the source of the cDNA or gDNA that made up the material.

This TCR came from a man in his fifties or sixties with acute or convalescent COVID-19. The chain carries TRBV20-1 and TRBJ1-5; 7 nucleotides align to TRBD1. The material sequenced was peripheral blood. The CDR3 spells CSASRNRGNQPQHF. CDR3 DNA: TGCAGTGCTAGTCGAAACAGGGGTAATCAGCCCCAGCATTTT.